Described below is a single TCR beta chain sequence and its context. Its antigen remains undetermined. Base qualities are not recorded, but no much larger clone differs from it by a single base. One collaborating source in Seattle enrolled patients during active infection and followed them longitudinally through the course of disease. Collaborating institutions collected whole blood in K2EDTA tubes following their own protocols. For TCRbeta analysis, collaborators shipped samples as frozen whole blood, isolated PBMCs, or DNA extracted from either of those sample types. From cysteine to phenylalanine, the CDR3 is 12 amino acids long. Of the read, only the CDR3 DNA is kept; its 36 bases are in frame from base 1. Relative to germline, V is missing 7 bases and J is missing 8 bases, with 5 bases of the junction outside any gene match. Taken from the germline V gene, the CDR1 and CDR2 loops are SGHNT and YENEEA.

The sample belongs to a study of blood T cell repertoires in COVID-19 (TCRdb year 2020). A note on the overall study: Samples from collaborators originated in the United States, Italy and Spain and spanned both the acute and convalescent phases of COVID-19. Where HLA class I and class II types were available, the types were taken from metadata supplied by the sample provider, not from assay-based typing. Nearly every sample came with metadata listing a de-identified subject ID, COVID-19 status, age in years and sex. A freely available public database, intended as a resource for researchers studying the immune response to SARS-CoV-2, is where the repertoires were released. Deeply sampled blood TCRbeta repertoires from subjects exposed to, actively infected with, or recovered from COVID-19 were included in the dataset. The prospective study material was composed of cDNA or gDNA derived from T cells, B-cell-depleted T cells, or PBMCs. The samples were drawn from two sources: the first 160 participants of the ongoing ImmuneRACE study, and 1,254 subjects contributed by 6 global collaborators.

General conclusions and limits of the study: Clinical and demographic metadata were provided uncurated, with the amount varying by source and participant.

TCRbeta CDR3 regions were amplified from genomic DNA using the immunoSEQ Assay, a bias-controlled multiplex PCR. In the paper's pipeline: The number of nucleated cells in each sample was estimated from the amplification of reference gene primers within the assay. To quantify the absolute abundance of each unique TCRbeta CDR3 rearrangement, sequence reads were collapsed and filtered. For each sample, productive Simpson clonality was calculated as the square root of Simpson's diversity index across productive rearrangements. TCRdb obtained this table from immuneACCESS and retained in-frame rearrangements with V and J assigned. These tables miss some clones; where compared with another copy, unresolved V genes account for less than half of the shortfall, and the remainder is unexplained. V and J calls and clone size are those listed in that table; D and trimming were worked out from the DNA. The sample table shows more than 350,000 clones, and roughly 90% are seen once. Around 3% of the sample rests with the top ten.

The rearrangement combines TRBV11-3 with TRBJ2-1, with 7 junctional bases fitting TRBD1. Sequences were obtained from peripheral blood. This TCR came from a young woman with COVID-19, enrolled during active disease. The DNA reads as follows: TGTGCCAGCAAGGGGGACAGCGATGAGCAGTTCTTC. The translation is CASKGDSDEQFF.